One and the same sample provided the 30 T cell receptor beta chains below, sequenced in a study of cytomegalovirus exposure and HLA in healthy donors. PCR primers comprised 60 Vbeta and 13 Jbeta primers. Here immunoSEQ multiplex PCR was the method, and the copy in TCRdb shows in-frame clones only, minus some. The specimen's table records about 200,000 clones. The sequenced sample consisted of PBMCs. The receptors were gathered from a girl aged 2 to 10 in good health and CMV-seropositive.

V and J are TRBV2 and TRBJ1-2; tentatively, D is TRBD1 (6 bases). The CDR3 consists of 13 residues. V dropped 4 bases and J dropped 8 bases, with 14 bases sitting between them. Germline loops: CDR1 SNHLY, CDR2 FYNNEI. CDR3 coding DNA: TGTGCCAGCAGTGCAATCCAGGGGCGAGGCTACACCTTC. Encoded protein: CASSAIQGRGYTF.

The DNA for the CDR3 is TGTGCCAGCAGCGTAGAGGCTAGCGGTACAGATACGCAGTATTTT. Protein sequence: CASSVEASGTDTQYF. The rearrangement joins TRBV2 to TRBJ2-3, with 7 bases fitting TRBD2. The CDR3 extends over 15 amino acids. With 6 bases clipped from V and 3 bases from J, the junction kept 9 bases outside the gene matches. Germline CDR1 SNHLY, CDR2 FYNNEI.

The chain employs TRBV5-1 and TRBJ2-5; D is perhaps TRBD1 (6 bases). This CDR3 contains 15 residues. Germline V gene lookup returns CDR1 SGHRS and CDR2 YFSETQ. V gave up 2 bases and J gave up 2 bases, with 13 bases separating them. The CDR3 is CASSFRPGEQETQYF. The DNA of the CDR3 is TGCGCCAGCAGCTTCAGGCCAGGGGAGCAAGAGACCCAGTACTTC.

The rearrangement joins TRBV28 to TRBJ2-7; perhaps TRBD1 as D (5 bases). The V end was cut by 8 bases, the J end by 2 bases, with 16 bases between. This CDR3 is 14 amino acids long. The germline CDR1 and CDR2 sequences are MDHEN and SYDVKM. In nucleotides, the CDR3 is TGTGCCAGCTGTACGGCAGGGTTCCCCTACGAGCAGTACTTC. This codes for CASCTAGFPYEQYF. The variable domain in full, completed from reference TRBV28 and TRBJ2-7, reads DVKVTQSSRYLVKRTGEKVFLECVQDMDHENMFWYRQDPGLGLRLIYFSYDVKMKEKGDIPEGYSVSREKKERFSLILESASTNQTSMYLCASCTAGFPYEQYFGPGTRLTVT.

The rearrangement links TRBV5-1 to TRBJ2-7; 11 bases match TRBD2. The CDR3 loop spans 16 amino acids. Per the germline V gene, CDR1 is SGHRS and CDR2 is YFSETQ. V lost 4 bases to trimming and J lost 2 bases; unmatched junction nucleotides: 8. The CDR3: CASSPALAGVPYEQYF. As DNA, the CDR3 is TGCGCCAGCAGCCCGGCACTAGCGGGAGTTCCCTACGAGCAGTACTTC. Variable domain in full (rest from reference TRBV5-1 and TRBJ2-7): KAGVTQTPRYLIKTRGQQVTLSCSPISGHRSVSWYQQTPGQGLQFLFEYFSETQRNKGNFPGRFSGRQFSNSRSEMNVSTLELGDSALYLCASSPALAGVPYEQYFGPGTRLTVT.

The rearrangement uses TRBV2 and TRBJ2-7; D remains ambiguous. With 7 bases removed from V and 2 bases from J, the gap between germline ends came to 12 bases. The V gene's germline CDR1 is SNHLY and CDR2 FYNNEI. This CDR3 spans 13 amino acids. The CDR3 loop is CASTRPFPYEQYF. CDR3 in DNA: TGTGCCAGCACTCGTCCTTTCCCCTACGAGCAGTACTTC. The variable domain in full, with the rest retrieved from reference TRBV2 and TRBJ2-7, is EPEVTQTPSHQVTQMGQEVILRCVPISNHLYFYWYRQILGQKVEFLVSFYNNEISEKSEIFDDQFSVERPDGSNFTLKIRSTKLEDSAMYFCASTRPFPYEQYFGPGTRLTVT.

The rearrangement uses TRBV18 and TRBJ1-2; TRBD1 agrees at 8 bases. From germline, CDR1 is KGHSH and CDR2 LQKENI. This CDR3 spans 12 amino acids. V lost 0 bases to trimming and J lost 14 bases; unmatched junction nucleotides: 5. The CDR3 loop is CASSPPQGAKTF. The CDR3, as DNA: TGTGCCAGCTCACCACCGCAGGGGGCAAAAACCTTC.

This chain joins TRBV19 and TRBJ1-5; tentatively, D is TRBD1 (6 bases). The V gene's germline CDR1 is LNHDA and CDR2 SQIVND (reference sequence). Trimming removed 6 bases from V and 0 bases from J, with 9 bases in between. The CDR3 has 14 residues. The CDR3 nucleotides are TGTGCCAGTAGAACAGGGTATAGCAATCAGCCCCAGCATTTT. This codes for CASRTGYSNQPQHF.

The chain uses TRBV19 and TRBJ2-5; TRBD1 agrees at 8 bases. The junction had 8 bases not matched to a gene; V was cut back by 4 bases and J by 4 bases. Germline lookup yields CDR1 LNHDA and CDR2 SQIVND (reference sequence). This CDR3 spans 15 amino acids. The CDR3 region is CASSSGQGLGETQYF. The CDR3 DNA reads as TGTGCCAGTAGTAGCGGACAGGGTTTGGGAGAGACCCAGTACTTC.

The chain carries TRBV5-1 and TRBJ1-1, with 7 bases fitting TRBD1. Germline lookup yields CDR1 SGHRS and CDR2 YFSETQ. After removal of 0 bases from V and 3 bases from J, the junction contained 5 bases not matched to a gene. The CDR3 length is 15 residues. In nucleotides, the CDR3 is TGCGCCAGCAGCTTGGTGGCAGGGGGGCACACTGAAGCTTTCTTT. This encodes CASSLVAGGHTEAFF.

This chain links TRBV11-3 with TRBJ2-1, with 10 positions matching TRBD2. Germline lookup yields CDR1 SGHNT and CDR2 YENEEA. CDR3 length: 16 amino acids. J lost 5 bases, V lost 3 bases, and 7 bases had no gene match. In nucleotides, the CDR3 is TGTGCCAGCAGCTTCCAGGGACTAGCGTCTCACAATGAGCAGTTCTTC. As protein: CASSFQGLASHNEQFF.

The rearrangement uses TRBV18 and TRBJ2-1, with 12 bases matching TRBD2. This CDR3 comprises 18 residues. Per germline, CDR1 KGHSH and CDR2 LQKENI. J lost 7 bases, V lost 2 bases, and 12 bases had no gene match. Written as DNA, the CDR3 is TGTGCCAGCTCACCAGGGACTAGCGGGTTTAACGACGAGAATGAGCAGTTCTTC. Translating gives CASSPGTSGFNDENEQFF.

The chain couples TRBV9 to TRBJ2-3; D might be TRBD1 (6 bases). The germline V and J ends were trimmed by 0 bases and 0 bases, with 8 bases remaining between them. CDR1 SGDLS and CDR2 YYNGEE come from the germline V gene. This CDR3 comprises 15 residues. DNA for the CDR3: TGTGCCAGCAGCGTAGCCGGACAGAGCACAGATACGCAGTATTTT. Protein: CASSVAGQSTDTQYF.

The V call is TRBV7-9, the J call TRBJ2-1, with 15 bases fitting TRBD2. CDR1 is SEHNR, CDR2 FQNEAQ, per germline (reference sequence). The CDR3 totals 16 residues. The V gene end was trimmed by 1 base and the J gene end by 9 bases; junction bases not matched to a gene: 4. DNA of the CDR3: TGTGCCAGCAGCTTAGGGGGACTAGCGGGAGGAGGTGAGCAGTTCTTC. It specifies CASSLGGLAGGGEQFF.

This chain uses TRBV15 with TRBJ1-1; no definite D call. Germline CDR1 reads LNHNV; CDR2 reads YYDKDF (reference sequence). The V and J ends lost 0 bases and 2 bases respectively, with 4 bases between them. CDR3 size: 13 residues. CDR3 amino acids: CATSRDINTEAFF. The CDR3 bases are TGTGCCACCAGCAGAGATATAAACACTGAAGCTTTCTTT.

The rearrangement links TRBV5-4 to TRBJ1-6; perhaps TRBD1 as D (6 bases). The germline V gene has CDR1 SGHNT and CDR2 YYREEE (reference sequence). V shed 2 bases and J shed 7 bases, with 10 bases lying between them. This CDR3 has 14 amino acids. The CDR3 is CASSFRGGNSPLHF. In DNA form, the CDR3 reads TGTGCCAGCAGCTTCAGGGGTGGAAATTCACCCCTCCACTTT.

Comment on this clone: Other DNA sequences in the sample encode the same CDR3. This chain links TRBV27 with TRBJ1-1, with D unclear. V was pared by 2 bases and J by 4 bases, with 8 bases between. Germline lookup yields CDR1 MNHEY and CDR2 SMNVEV (reference sequence). CDR3 length equals 13 residues. The CDR3 reads CASSLIGGTEAFF. In nucleotides, the CDR3 is TGTGCCAGCAGTTTAATCGGCGGCACTGAAGCTTTCTTT.

V gene TRBV10-3 combines with J gene TRBJ1-5, with D possibly TRBD1 on 6 matching bases. This CDR3 is built from 13 residues. V gave up 8 bases and J gave up 0 bases, with 8 bases separating them. Germline CDR1 ENHRY, CDR2 SYGVKD. CDR3 region: CAIGQNSNQPQHF. For the CDR3, the DNA is TGTGCCATCGGACAGAATAGCAATCAGCCCCAGCATTTT.

The gene calls are TRBV15 and TRBJ2-3, with D hard to call. CDR3 size: 16 residues. Trimming took 1 base from V and 1 from J, leaving 12 bases between them. The germline V gene encodes CDR1 LNHNV and CDR2 YYDKDF (reference sequence). CDR3 sequence (DNA): TGTGCCACCAGCAGAGGTGGTGGTAGTCGCACAGATACGCAGTATTTT. Encoded protein: CATSRGGGSRTDTQYF.

This rearrangement joins TRBV28 to TRBJ1-1; 12 bases are a match to TRBD1. The CDR3 covers 16 residues. Trimming cost V 1 base and J 5 bases; bases outside gene matches: 5. Germline V gene lookup returns CDR1 MDHEN and CDR2 SYDVKM. CDR3 in DNA: TGTGCCAGCAGTTTATTGGGACAGGGGGCGCGTACTGAAGCTTTCTTT. This codes for CASSLLGQGARTEAFF.

V gene TRBV28 combines with J gene TRBJ1-3, with 8 bases matching TRBD1. This CDR3 contains 14 residues. The V segment lost 5 bases and the J segment 7 bases; nucleotides outside the gene matches: 7. From germline, CDR1 is MDHEN and CDR2 SYDVKM. The CDR3 region has the DNA TGTGCCAGCAGTCCGAGGGACAGGTTTAACACCATATATTTT. This translates into CASSPRDRFNTIYF.

Here the CDR3 reads CSVDGGPTSGMADTQYF. The CDR3 DNA reads as TGCAGCGTTGATGGGGGCCCGACTAGCGGGATGGCAGATACGCAGTATTTT. This rearrangement joins TRBV29-1 to TRBJ2-3, with TRBD2 matching 11 bases. The CDR3 covers 17 residues. Germline-derived CDR1 and CDR2 are SQVTM and ANQGSEA. Trimming at V came to 3 bases and at J to 4 bases, leaving 12 bases not matched to a gene.

This chain links TRBV6-6 with TRBJ1-1; D is uncertain. Germline values: CDR1 MNHNY, CDR2 SVGAGI (reference sequence). The ends were cut back, 2 bases at V and 3 bases at J, with 4 bases in the middle. The CDR3 length is 12 residues. CDR3 sequence: CASSYEYTEAFF. CDR3 coding DNA: TGTGCCAGCAGTTACGAGTACACTGAAGCTTTCTTT.

Comment on this clone: Mismatch with germline at one junction end may stem from a read error. The J gene is TRBJ1-3, the V gene TRBV11-2; 8 nucleotides match TRBD1. CDR3 length equals 16 residues. The germline V gene has CDR1 SGHAT and CDR2 FQNNGV. CDR3 DNA sequence: TGTGCCGGCAGCTCAGTGACAGGGGAGGCTGGAAACACCATATATTTT. This translates into CAGSSVTGEAGNTIYF. Full variable domain (rest looked up from reference TRBV11-2 and TRBJ1-3): EAGVAQSPRYKIIEKRQSVAFWCNPISGHATLYWYQQILGQGPKLLIQFQNNGVVDDSQLPKDRFSAERLKGVDSTLKIQPAKLEDSAVYLCAGSSVTGEAGNTIYFGEGSWLTVV.

This rearrangement joins TRBV28 to TRBJ1-1; 8 nucleotides align to TRBD1. The CDR3 runs to 16 residues. Per the germline V gene, CDR1 is MDHEN and CDR2 is SYDVKM. After removal of 3 bases from V and 4 bases from J, the junction contained 10 bases not matched to a gene. CDR3 nucleotides: TGTGCCAGCAGTTTTTCGGGACAGGCATGGGCCACTGAAGCTTTCTTT. It is translated as CASSFSGQAWATEAFF.

The chain recombines TRBV4-1 with TRBJ2-3; 7 nucleotides align to TRBD1. V was pared by 1 base and J by 7 bases, with 5 bases of the junction left unmatched. Germline V gene data show CDR1 as MGHRA and CDR2 as YSYEKL. There are 14 residues in the CDR3. Here the CDR3 reads CASSQGTGLYTQYF. In DNA, the CDR3 is TGCGCCAGCAGCCAAGGGACAGGACTCTATACGCAGTATTTT.

CDR3: CASKPTGQGVRNDGYTF. CDR3 nucleotides: TGTGCCAGCAAGCCCACCGGACAGGGGGTTCGAAACGATGGCTACACCTTC. The genes are TRBV2 and TRBJ1-2, with 10 bases identical to TRBD1. The CDR3 loop spans 17 amino acids. Germline CDR1 and CDR2: SNHLY and FYNNEI. V shed 7 bases and J 6 bases; nucleotides not matched to a gene: 17.

This chain joins TRBV11-3 and TRBJ1-1; D is unclear. Germline loops: CDR1 SGHNT, CDR2 YENEEA. The CDR3 loop spans 13 amino acids. Trimming removed 5 bases at V and 2 bases at J, with 9 bases between. CDR3: CASSLQANTEAFF. In DNA form, the CDR3 reads TGTGCCAGCAGCCTGCAGGCTAACACTGAAGCTTTCTTT.

This sequence joins TRBV7-9 and TRBJ2-7; D may be TRBD2 (5 bases). CDR3 size: 15 residues. Between the trimmed V and J ends, which lost 5 bases and 4 bases, there was a span of 18 bases. Per germline, CDR1 SEHNR and CDR2 FQNEAQ (reference sequence). DNA of the CDR3: TGTGCCAGCAGCCGTAGACGGGGTCTAGTGTACGAGCAGTACTTC. It codes for CASSRRRGLVYEQYF.

The V gene is TRBV5-1, the J gene TRBJ2-5; tentative D call: TRBD2 (5 bases). V was cut by 8 bases and J by 2 bases, with 10 bases left in between. CDR1 is SGHRS, CDR2 YFSETQ, per germline. The CDR3 totals 12 residues. CDR3 region: CASRREQETQYF. In DNA, the CDR3 is TGCGCCAGTAGACGGGAACAAGAGACCCAGTACTTC.